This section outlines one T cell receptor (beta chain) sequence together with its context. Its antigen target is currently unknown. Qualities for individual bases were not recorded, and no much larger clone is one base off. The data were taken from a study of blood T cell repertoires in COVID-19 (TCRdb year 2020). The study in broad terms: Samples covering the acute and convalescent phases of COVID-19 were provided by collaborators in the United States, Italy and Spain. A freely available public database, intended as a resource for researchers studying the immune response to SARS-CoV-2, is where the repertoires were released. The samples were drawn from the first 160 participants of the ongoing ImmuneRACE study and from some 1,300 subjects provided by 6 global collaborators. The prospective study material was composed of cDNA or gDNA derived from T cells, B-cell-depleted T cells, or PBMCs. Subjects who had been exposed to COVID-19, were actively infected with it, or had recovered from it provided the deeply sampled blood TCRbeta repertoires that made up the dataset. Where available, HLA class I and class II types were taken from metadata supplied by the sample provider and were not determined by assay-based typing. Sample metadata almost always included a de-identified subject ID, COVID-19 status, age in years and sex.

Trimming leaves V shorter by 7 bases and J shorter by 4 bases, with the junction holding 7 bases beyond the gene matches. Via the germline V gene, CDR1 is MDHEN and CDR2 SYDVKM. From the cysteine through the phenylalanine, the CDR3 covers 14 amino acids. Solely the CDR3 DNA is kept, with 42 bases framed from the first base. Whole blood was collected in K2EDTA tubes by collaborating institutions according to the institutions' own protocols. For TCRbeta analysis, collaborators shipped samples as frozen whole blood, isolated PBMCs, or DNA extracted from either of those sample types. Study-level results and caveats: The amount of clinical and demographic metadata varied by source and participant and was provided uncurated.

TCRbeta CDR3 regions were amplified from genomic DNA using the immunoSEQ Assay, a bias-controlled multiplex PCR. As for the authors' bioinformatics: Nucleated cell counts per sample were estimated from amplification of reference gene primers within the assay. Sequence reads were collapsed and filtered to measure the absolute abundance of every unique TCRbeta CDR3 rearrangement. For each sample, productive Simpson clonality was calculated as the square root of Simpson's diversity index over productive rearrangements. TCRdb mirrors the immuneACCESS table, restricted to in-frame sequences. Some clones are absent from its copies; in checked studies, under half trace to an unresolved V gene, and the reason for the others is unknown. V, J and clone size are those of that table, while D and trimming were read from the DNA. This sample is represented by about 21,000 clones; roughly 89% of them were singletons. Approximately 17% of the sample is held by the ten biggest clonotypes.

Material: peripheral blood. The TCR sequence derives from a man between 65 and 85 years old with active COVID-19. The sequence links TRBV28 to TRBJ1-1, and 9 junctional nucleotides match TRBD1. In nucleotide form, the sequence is TGTGCCAGCAACCCTACAGGGGGCCCCACTGAAGCTTTCTTT. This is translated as CASNPTGGPTEAFF.